This paragraph reports one T cell receptor beta chain. This entry comes from a study of T cell changes during pregnancy in multiple sclerosis. Repertoires were generated with immunoSEQ multiplex PCR, while TCRdb's copy carries only in-frame clones and drops some. The table lists 55,000 to 85,000 clones, roughly 94% of them singletons. Germline V CDR1 and CDR2: SGHNT, YYREEE (reference sequence). V was clipped by 4 bases and J by 9 bases, with 13 bases between them. CDR3 length: 12 residues. The chain carries TRBV5-4 and TRBJ1-1; possible D gene TRBD1, 5 bases. The sample was peripheral blood, taken in the third trimester of pregnancy. This receptor was identified in a female donor with multiple sclerosis, enrolled in a pregnancy study. CDR3 sequence: CASSPPDTQAFF. CDR3 sequence (DNA): TGTGCCAGCAGCCCACCGGACACGCAAGCTTTCTTT.